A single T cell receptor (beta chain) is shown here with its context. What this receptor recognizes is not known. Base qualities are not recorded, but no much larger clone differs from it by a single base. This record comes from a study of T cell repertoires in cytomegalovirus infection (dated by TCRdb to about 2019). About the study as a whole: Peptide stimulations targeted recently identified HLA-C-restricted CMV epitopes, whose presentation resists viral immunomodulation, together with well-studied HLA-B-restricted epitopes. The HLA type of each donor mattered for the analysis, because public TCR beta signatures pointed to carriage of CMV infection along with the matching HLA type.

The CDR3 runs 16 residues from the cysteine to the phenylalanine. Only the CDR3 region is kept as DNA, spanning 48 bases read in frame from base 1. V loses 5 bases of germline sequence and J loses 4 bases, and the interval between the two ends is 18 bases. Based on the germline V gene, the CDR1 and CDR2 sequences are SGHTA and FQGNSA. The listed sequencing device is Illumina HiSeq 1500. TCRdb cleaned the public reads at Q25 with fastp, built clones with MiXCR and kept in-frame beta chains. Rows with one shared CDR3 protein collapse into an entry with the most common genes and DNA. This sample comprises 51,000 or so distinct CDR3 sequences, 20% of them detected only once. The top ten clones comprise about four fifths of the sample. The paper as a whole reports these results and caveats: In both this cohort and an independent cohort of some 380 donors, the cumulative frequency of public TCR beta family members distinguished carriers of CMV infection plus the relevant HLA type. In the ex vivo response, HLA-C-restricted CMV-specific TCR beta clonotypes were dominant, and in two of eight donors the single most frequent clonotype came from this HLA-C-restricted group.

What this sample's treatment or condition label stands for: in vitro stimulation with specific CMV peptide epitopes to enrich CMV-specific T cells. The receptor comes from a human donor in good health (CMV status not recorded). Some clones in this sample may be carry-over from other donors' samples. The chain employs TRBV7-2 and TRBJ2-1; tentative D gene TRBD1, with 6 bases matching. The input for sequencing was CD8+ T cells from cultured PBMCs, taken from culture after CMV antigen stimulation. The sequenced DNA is TGTGCCAGCAGCCCAAGGACAGAGACTATTTACAATGAGCAGTTCTTC. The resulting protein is CASSPRTETIYNEQFF.